This T cell receptor beta chain was sequenced for a study of CXCR3-negative and CXCR3-positive naive CD8 T cells. The overall study: Each library gave roughly 1.6 +/- 0.3 million of about 140 million TRB reads. Whole-study results and caveats: Memory CD8+ cells showed much lower diversity, while both naive subsets were comparably high. CXCR3-expressing naive cells carried TRB CDR3s more hydrophobic than those of CXCR3-negative naive cells.

cDNA libraries for TRB were generated by 5' RACE incorporating UMI labels. TCRdb reprocessed the 5' RACE reads, with one entry per CDR3 protein and no DNA. The sample includes 110,000 or so distinct CDR3 sequences. Regarding this clonotype: Its antigen is not identified.

At a few hundred thousand cells each, triplicate sorts were carried out for each CD8+ T cell subset. Identification of naive CD8+ T cells rested on CD45RO-CCR7+CD27+CD95- status. This CDR3 spans 12 amino acids. Germline CDR1 reads SGHDN; CDR2 reads FVKESK. Input material: naive CXCR3+ CD8+ T cells from blood. Specified subset: CD45RO-CCR7+CD27+CD95- naive CD8+ T cells expressing CXCR3 (TNR3+). V usage is TRBV14 and J usage is TRBJ2-3. The receptor was derived from a human donor in good health. Some clones in this sample may be carry-over from other donors' samples. CDR3 protein: CASSQVTDTQYF.